This T cell receptor (beta chain) was sequenced during a study of blood T cell repertoires in COVID-19 (dated by TCRdb to 2019 to 2021). For context, the study as a whole: Samples from collaborators originated in the United States, Italy and Spain and spanned both the acute and convalescent phases of COVID-19. The samples were drawn from two sources: the first 160 participants of the ongoing ImmuneRACE study, and about 1,300 subjects contributed by 6 global collaborators. The prospective study material was composed of cDNA or gDNA derived from T cells, B-cell-depleted T cells, or PBMCs. The repertoires were released in a freely available public database meant as a resource for research on the immune response to SARS-CoV-2. Subjects who had been exposed to COVID-19, were actively infected with it, or had recovered from it provided the deeply sampled blood TCRbeta repertoires that made up the dataset. HLA class I and class II types, where available, came from metadata supplied by the sample provider rather than from assay-based typing. Sample metadata almost always included a de-identified subject ID, COVID-19 status, age in years and sex. Summary of the overall study and its limitations: Clinical and demographic metadata were provided uncurated, with the amount varying by source and participant.

As for this clone: This clone's antigen is unknown. At one boundary the junction diverges from the germline segment, which might be a read error.

The CDR3 goes from the cysteine to the phenylalanine over 14 residues. The DNA shown is the 42-base CDR3, in frame from base 1. Looking up the germline V gene yields CDR1 MGHRA and CDR2 YSYEKL. Participants in the prospective study were enrolled through a virtual design, were aged about 18 to 90 years, and lived in approximately 25 United States geographic areas. In the prospective study, cohorts were assigned on the basis of participant-reported clinical history obtained from a screening survey and a study questionnaire. Recovered participants in ImmuneRACE Cohort 3 were defined as having two consecutive negative NP/OP PCR tests, clearance from a healthcare professional, or resolution of symptoms. Each participant in the prospective study had whole blood, serum and a nasopharyngeal or oropharyngeal swab collected by mobile phlebotomists. Additional blood draws and questionnaires over an approximately 2-month period could optionally be provided by prospective study participants. Prospective study blood samples were shipped either frozen or at room temperature before DNA extraction.

The immunoSEQ Assay, a bias-controlled multiplex PCR, was used to amplify TCRbeta CDR3 regions from genomic DNA. As for the authors' bioinformatics: The number of nucleated cells in each sample was estimated from the amplification of reference gene primers within the assay. Sequence reads were collapsed and filtered to measure the absolute abundance of every unique TCRbeta CDR3 rearrangement. For each sample, productive Simpson clonality was calculated as the square root of Simpson's diversity index across productive rearrangements. In TCRdb, the immuneACCESS table is reduced to in-frame sequences with V and J assigned. These tables do not hold every clone; where another copy was compared, an unresolved V gene accounts for under half, and the others remain unexplained. V and J calls plus clone size are reproduced from that table; the DNA served to infer D and trimming. For this sample the table gives roughly 500,000 clones, of which roughly 90% were detected only once. The leading ten clones occupy 1.5% to 2% of the sample.

Recombination connected TRBV4-1 to TRBJ1-4; D gene: possibly TRBD1, on 6 matching bases. This receptor was taken from a middle-aged woman who had recovered from COVID-19. The material sequenced was PBMCs or T cells enriched from blood (not recorded which). The CDR3 in this case is CASRHRVTNEKLFF. The DNA sequence is TGCGCCAGCCGCCACAGGGTGACTAATGAAAAACTGTTTTTT.